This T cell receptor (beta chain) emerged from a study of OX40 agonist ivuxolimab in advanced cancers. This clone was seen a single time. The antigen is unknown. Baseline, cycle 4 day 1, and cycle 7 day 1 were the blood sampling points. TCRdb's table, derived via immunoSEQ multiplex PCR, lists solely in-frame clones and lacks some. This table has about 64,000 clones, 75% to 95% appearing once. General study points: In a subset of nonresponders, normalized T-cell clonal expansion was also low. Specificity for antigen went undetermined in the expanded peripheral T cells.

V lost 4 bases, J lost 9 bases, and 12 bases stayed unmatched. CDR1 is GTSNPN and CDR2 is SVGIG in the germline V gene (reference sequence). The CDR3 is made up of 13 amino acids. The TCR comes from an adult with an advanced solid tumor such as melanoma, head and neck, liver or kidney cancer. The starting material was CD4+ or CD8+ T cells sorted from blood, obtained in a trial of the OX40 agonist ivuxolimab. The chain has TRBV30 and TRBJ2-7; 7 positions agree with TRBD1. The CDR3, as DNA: TGTGCCTGGACCGTGGGACAGATCTTAGGGCAGTACTTC. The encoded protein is CAWTVGQILGQYF.